This TCR beta chain was captured by sequencing in a study of CD8 T cells in Susac syndrome. An input of roughly 0.45 to 1 ug of RNA was subjected to reverse transcription using random hexamers. TCRdb reanalysed the immunoSEQ multiplex PCR reads using MiXCR and keeps one entry per CDR3 protein. Here the sample spans about 90,000 distinct CDR3 sequences, 85% to 95% being singletons. The TCR sequence derives from a human donor in good health. Sequencing was done on a sample of CD8+ T cells from PBMCs.

This CDR3 is CASSFSQGGPDTQYF. For the CDR3, the DNA is TGTGCCAGCAGCTTCAGTCAGGGAGGCCCAGATACGCAGTATTTT. The V gene is TRBV7-9, the J gene TRBJ2-3; the D gene is possibly TRBD2 (6 bases). This CDR3 has 15 residues. V lost 3 bases and J lost 4, with 14 bases in between. CDR1 is SEHNR and CDR2 is FQNEAQ in the germline V gene (reference sequence).